Listed below are T cell receptor beta chains from one sample, sequenced in a study of blood T cell repertoires in COVID-19. Assay: immunoSEQ multiplex PCR; the TCRdb copy retains only in-frame clones and omits some. The sample holds about 300,000 clones, about four fifths seen once. The sample comprised peripheral blood. The receptors were gathered from a woman aged 45-59 years with acute or convalescent COVID-19. The CDR3 runs from the conserved cysteine through the conserved F or W. Fields, in order: J gene, clone size, D gene, V gene, CDR3 DNA, CDR3 protein. D genes are given only for firm matches. Not every row has a clone size; where given, it reads once, few, many or a size class.

j_gene: TRBJ2-3; abundance: NA; d_gene: NA; v_gene: TRBV5-1; CDR3nt: TGCGCCAGCAGCCCGGAGGCTAGCACAGATACGCAGTATTTT; CDR3aa: CASSPEASTDTQYF
j_gene: TRBJ2-1; abundance: NA; d_gene: TRBD2; v_gene: TRBV7-9; CDR3nt: TGTGCCAGCAGCCCTTCCAGCGGGAGGGTCTCCTACAATGAGCAGTTCTTC; CDR3aa: CASSPSSGRVSYNEQFF
j_gene: TRBJ2-2; abundance: NA; d_gene: TRBD1; v_gene: TRBV7-7; CDR3nt: TGTGCCAGCAGCCTCCGACAGGGGACCGGGGAGCTGTTTTTT; CDR3aa: CASSLRQGTGELFF
j_gene: TRBJ1-6; abundance: NA; d_gene: NA; v_gene: TRBV6-5; CDR3nt: TGTGCCAGCAGTTACTCGGCGGGGGGCGGGTCACCCCTCCACTTT; CDR3aa: CASSYSAGGGSPLHF
j_gene: TRBJ1-5; abundance: NA; d_gene: NA; v_gene: TRBV7-9; CDR3nt: TGTGCCAGCAGCCTGACCGGGTTGGGCAATCAGCCCCAGCATTTT; CDR3aa: CASSLTGLGNQPQHF
j_gene: TRBJ2-3; abundance: NA; d_gene: TRBD1; v_gene: TRBV6-1; CDR3nt: TGTGCCAGCAGTGAAGCCGTCTGGCAGGGGGCCACAGATACGCAGTATTTT; CDR3aa: CASSEAVWQGATDTQYF
j_gene: TRBJ1-1; abundance: NA; d_gene: NA; v_gene: TRBV19; CDR3nt: TGTGCCAGTAGTATGGATCCAGGGGACACTGAAGCTTTCTTT; CDR3aa: CASSMDPGDTEAFF
j_gene: TRBJ1-2; abundance: NA; d_gene: NA; v_gene: TRBV6-5; CDR3nt: TGTGCCAGCAGTACTTACAGGGAACGAGATGGCTACACCTTC; CDR3aa: CASSTYRERDGYTF
j_gene: TRBJ2-7; abundance: NA; d_gene: TRBD2; v_gene: TRBV5-5; CDR3nt: TGTGCCAGCAGCCTATCGACTAGCGCCTCCTACGAGCAGTACTTC; CDR3aa: CASSLSTSASYEQYF
j_gene: TRBJ2-3; abundance: few; d_gene: NA; v_gene: TRBV3-1/TRBV3-2; CDR3nt: TGTGCCAGCAGCCTGAGAACAGGGCGGGCAGATACGCAGTATTTT; CDR3aa: CASSLRTGRADTQYF
j_gene: TRBJ1-1; abundance: NA; d_gene: TRBD1; v_gene: TRBV2; CDR3nt: TGTGCCAGCAGTGCGGACAGGGGGTCCACTGAAGCTTTCTTT; CDR3aa: CASSADRGSTEAFF
j_gene: TRBJ1-1; abundance: few; d_gene: TRBD1; v_gene: TRBV30; CDR3nt: TGTGCCTGGAGTACCCGGACAGGCCTGAACACTGAAGCTTTCTTT; CDR3aa: CAWSTRTGLNTEAFF
j_gene: TRBJ1-6; abundance: NA; d_gene: TRBD1; v_gene: TRBV7-2; CDR3nt: TGTGCCAGCACCACGTACGGACAGGGCTTTTATAATTCACCCCTCCACTTT; CDR3aa: CASTTYGQGFYNSPLHF
j_gene: TRBJ2-6; abundance: NA; d_gene: NA; v_gene: TRBV5-4; CDR3nt: TGTGCCAGCAGTCGGGACATTCCTGGGGCCAACGTCCTGACTTTC; CDR3aa: CASSRDIPGANVLTF
j_gene: TRBJ1-2; abundance: NA; d_gene: NA; v_gene: TRBV5-4; CDR3nt: TGTGCCAGCAGCTTGGGTTCGGGGTATGGGGGCTACACCTTC; CDR3aa: CASSLGSGYGGYTF
j_gene: TRBJ1-1; abundance: NA; d_gene: NA; v_gene: TRBV7-8; CDR3nt: TGTGCCAGCAGTCCTGACAGAGCTGAAGCTTTCTTT; CDR3aa: CASSPDRAEAFF
j_gene: TRBJ1-2; abundance: NA; d_gene: TRBD1; v_gene: TRBV11-2; CDR3nt: TGTGCCAGCAGCCCCGCCGGGACAGGGGGAGGAGGCTATGGCTACACCTTC; CDR3aa: CASSPAGTGGGGYGYTF
j_gene: TRBJ2-1; abundance: NA; d_gene: NA; v_gene: TRBV2; CDR3nt: TGTGCCAGCAGTTTAGACAACTTAAATGAGCAGTTCTTC; CDR3aa: CASSLDNLNEQFF
j_gene: TRBJ2-3; abundance: NA; d_gene: NA; v_gene: TRBV9; CDR3nt: TGTGCCAGCAGCATCGGGGGCACAGATACGCAGTATTTT; CDR3aa: CASSIGGTDTQYF
j_gene: TRBJ2-3; abundance: NA; d_gene: NA; v_gene: TRBV9; CDR3nt: TGTGCCAGCAGCGTAGCCGGGACTAGCACAGATACGCAGTATTTT; CDR3aa: CASSVAGTSTDTQYF
j_gene: TRBJ2-5; abundance: once; d_gene: NA; v_gene: TRBV11-1; CDR3nt: TGTGCCAGCAGCTTTGGCAGCCAAGAGACCCAGTACTTC; CDR3aa: CASSFGSQETQYF
j_gene: TRBJ1-1; abundance: once; d_gene: NA; v_gene: TRBV2; CDR3nt: TGTGCCAGCGACAGAGCGCGGAACACTGAAGCTTTCTTT; CDR3aa: CASDRARNTEAFF
j_gene: TRBJ1-5; abundance: NA; d_gene: NA; v_gene: TRBV3-1/TRBV3-2; CDR3nt: TGTGCCAGCAGCCAAGATTACGGGTTGGGTCAGCCCCAGCATTTT; CDR3aa: CASSQDYGLGQPQHF
j_gene: TRBJ1-1; abundance: NA; d_gene: NA; v_gene: TRBV2; CDR3nt: TGTGCCAGCAGTGAGAAAACGGGGGAAGCTGAAGCTTTCTTT; CDR3aa: CASSEKTGEAEAFF
j_gene: TRBJ1-1; abundance: NA; d_gene: NA; v_gene: TRBV18; CDR3nt: TGTGCCAGCTCACGAGAACAGGTTATGAACACTGAAGCTTTCTTT; CDR3aa: CASSREQVMNTEAFF
j_gene: TRBJ2-1; abundance: NA; d_gene: TRBD2; v_gene: TRBV24-1; CDR3nt: TGTGCCACCAGTGAGCCCACTAGCGGGGGGATCAATGAGCAGTTCTTC; CDR3aa: CATSEPTSGGINEQFF
j_gene: TRBJ2-1; abundance: once; d_gene: TRBD2; v_gene: TRBV6-4; CDR3nt: TGTGCCAGCAGCGCACTAGCGGGCGAGTACAATGAGCAGTTCTTC; CDR3aa: CASSALAGEYNEQFF
j_gene: TRBJ2-1; abundance: NA; d_gene: TRBD2; v_gene: TRBV6-5; CDR3nt: TGTGCCAGCAGTTACTCAGGCGGGGGTACAATGAAGCAGTTCTTC; CDR3aa: CASSYSGGGTMKQFF
j_gene: TRBJ1-1; abundance: NA; d_gene: TRBD1; v_gene: TRBV5-1; CDR3nt: TGCGCCAGTAAGACAGGGCTAAACACTGAAGCTTTCTTT; CDR3aa: CASKTGLNTEAFF
j_gene: TRBJ2-5; abundance: NA; d_gene: NA; v_gene: TRBV6-5; CDR3nt: TGTGCCAGCCTTAACTACATTGGAGGGGCCCAGTACTTC; CDR3aa: CASLNYIGGAQYF
j_gene: TRBJ2-1; abundance: NA; d_gene: NA; v_gene: TRBV7-2; CDR3nt: TGTGCCAGCAGCCGGGGAGGCGGGGACAATGAGCAGTTCTTC; CDR3aa: CASSRGGGDNEQFF
j_gene: TRBJ1-5; abundance: NA; d_gene: NA; v_gene: TRBV14; CDR3nt: TGTGCCAGCAGCCAAACTAATAGCAATCAGCCCCAGCATTTT; CDR3aa: CASSQTNSNQPQHF
j_gene: TRBJ1-1; abundance: once; d_gene: NA; v_gene: TRBV5-1; CDR3nt: TGCGCCAGCAGCTTTACTCCGGCAGGGAAAGGCACTGAAGCTTTCTTT; CDR3aa: CASSFTPAGKGTEAFF
j_gene: TRBJ2-1; abundance: few; d_gene: TRBD2; v_gene: TRBV2; CDR3nt: TGTGCCAGCACTGAAGCGGGGAGCTCCTACAATGAGCAGTTCTTC; CDR3aa: CASTEAGSSYNEQFF
j_gene: TRBJ1-1; abundance: NA; d_gene: NA; v_gene: TRBV2; CDR3nt: TGTGCCAGCAGCTCCGAGGGAGGGCAGACTGAAGCTTTCTTT; CDR3aa: CASSSEGGQTEAFF
j_gene: TRBJ2-7; abundance: NA; d_gene: NA; v_gene: TRBV6-2/TRBV6-3; CDR3nt: TGTGCCAGCAGTTACATCCGAACGGGTTACGAGCAGTACTTC; CDR3aa: CASSYIRTGYEQYF
j_gene: TRBJ1-6; abundance: NA; d_gene: NA; v_gene: TRBV19; CDR3nt: TGTGCCAGTAGCACTCAGGGGAGCTCCTATAATTCACCCCTCCACTTT; CDR3aa: CASSTQGSSYNSPLHF
j_gene: TRBJ2-3; abundance: NA; d_gene: NA; v_gene: TRBV24-1; CDR3nt: TGTGCCACCAGTGATTTTAGGCAGGTGGATACGCAGTATTTT; CDR3aa: CATSDFRQVDTQYF
j_gene: TRBJ1-2; abundance: NA; d_gene: TRBD1; v_gene: TRBV12-3/TRBV12-4; CDR3nt: TGTGCCAGCAGTCCAGGACAGGGCTATGGCTACACCTTC; CDR3aa: CASSPGQGYGYTF
j_gene: TRBJ1-1; abundance: NA; d_gene: NA; v_gene: TRBV25-1; CDR3nt: TGTGCCACCTTGGGACTGAAGAACACTGAAGCTTTCTTT; CDR3aa: CATLGLKNTEAFF
j_gene: TRBJ1-5; abundance: once; d_gene: NA; v_gene: TRBV5-4; CDR3nt: TGTGCCAGCAGCGGAGAGACAGACAACAATCAGCCCCAGCATTTT; CDR3aa: CASSGETDNNQPQHF
j_gene: TRBJ1-4; abundance: once; d_gene: TRBD1; v_gene: TRBV10-1; CDR3nt: TGCGCCAGCAGTGAAGGGACAGAGGGGAATGAAAAACTGTTTTTT; CDR3aa: CASSEGTEGNEKLFF